This T cell receptor (beta chain) derives from a study of shared clonotypes between healthy human individuals. On this clone itself: Antigen unknown.

The CDR3 contains 15 residues. Looked up from germline, CDR1 is LGHNA and CDR2 is YNFKEQ. V lost 0 bases to trimming and J lost 9 bases; unmatched junction nucleotides: 2. The genomic DNA of each subset was split evenly across several immunoSEQ plates. Data came from immunoSEQ multiplex PCR; TCRdb stores just in-frame clones and leaves some out. The table records roughly 2.5 million clones, around nine tenths of them present only once. Study observations and caveats: What limited the represented genetic and exposure-history diversity was the small number of donors. Clonotype sharing across several donors was observed for around 5% of naive CD4 clonotypes.

The chain joins TRBV4-2 to TRBJ2-1, with 13 nucleotides matching TRBD2. The receptor comes from a young man in good health. Sequencing was carried out using naive CD4+ T cells sorted from blood. As to subset: CD45RA+ positively selected. The CDR3 region is CASSQELAGGREQFF. CDR3 nucleotides: TGTGCCAGCAGCCAAGAACTAGCGGGGGGGCGTGAGCAGTTCTTC.